The source of this T cell receptor (beta chain) is a study of T-cell reconstitution after alpha-beta-depleted transplantation in children. Library preparation (for TCRbeta) was performed with unique molecular identifiers. TCRdb re-called the PCR reads with MiXCR, one entry per CDR3 protein. The repertoire holds some 640,000 distinct CDR3 sequences, with about 15% as singletons. This clonotype appeared a few times. The germline V gene encodes CDR1 MNHEY and CDR2 SVGEGT. Trimming at V came to 8 bases and at J to 5 bases, leaving 9 bases not matched to a gene. The CDR3 extends over 14 amino acids. The chain has TRBV6-2 or TRBV6-3 and TRBJ2-1; 7 nucleotides agree with TRBD1. This sequence was found in a human donor who donated a stem cell graft to a child with acute myeloid leukemia. Specimen: PBMCs from the stem cell graft donor, collected from the stem cell graft. The CDR3 sequence: CASYRQGFNNEQFF. DNA of the CDR3: TGTGCCAGCTATCGACAGGGTTTTAACAATGAGCAGTTCTTC.